Shown below are 8 T cell receptor beta chains from a single sample sequenced in a study of cytomegalovirus exposure and HLA in healthy donors. PCR employed 60 Vbeta and 13 Jbeta primers. Here immunoSEQ multiplex PCR was the method, and the copy in TCRdb shows in-frame clones only, minus some. The sample shows some 120,000 clones, roughly 74% of them seen only once. What was sequenced was PBMCs. The receptors here all came from a woman between 45 and 65 years old in good health and CMV-seropositive.

The J gene is TRBJ1-4, the V gene TRBV4-2; possible D gene TRBD1, 6 bases. The CDR3 is 13 amino acids. The germline V gene encodes CDR1 LGHNA and CDR2 YNFKEQ. The V gene lost 4 bases and the J gene lost 8 bases, with 11 bases spanning the gap. The CDR3 DNA is TGTGCCAGCAGCCCACAGGGTAACGAAAAACTGTTTTTT. Translated: CASSPQGNEKLFF.

This chain joins TRBV5-1 and TRBJ1-1, with D tentatively TRBD1 (6 bases). V was pared by 7 bases and J by 4 bases, with 20 bases between. There are 15 residues in the CDR3. CDR1 is SGHRS, CDR2 YFSETQ, per germline. CDR3 protein: CASHLDTQGITEAFF. CDR3 coding DNA: TGCGCCAGCCACCTAGACACTCAGGGGATCACTGAAGCTTTCTTT. Filled out from reference TRBV5-1 and TRBJ1-1, the complete variable domain reads KAGVTQTPRYLIKTRGQQVTLSCSPISGHRSVSWYQQTPGQGLQFLFEYFSETQRNKGNFPGRFSGRQFSNSRSEMNVSTLELGDSALYLCASHLDTQGITEAFFGQGTRLTVV.

This clone was observed a few times. The rearrangement uses TRBV15 and TRBJ1-5; D call uncertain. Per the germline V gene, CDR1 is LNHNV and CDR2 is YYDKDF (reference sequence). V was pared by 0 bases and J by 6 bases, with 12 bases between. The CDR3 is made up of 15 amino acids. CDR3 sequence reads: CATSRDDSAGQPQHF. The CDR3, as DNA: TGTGCCACCAGCAGAGATGACTCTGCGGGTCAGCCCCAGCATTTT.

The chain is built from TRBV11-2 and TRBJ1-1, with D unresolved. The CDR3 is 14 amino acids. V lost 5 bases and J lost 0, with 10 bases in between. Germline CDR1 reads SGHAT; CDR2 reads FQNNGV. The CDR3 loop reads CASSPQQVNTEAFF. CDR3 nucleotide sequence: TGTGCCAGCAGCCCCCAGCAGGTGAACACTGAAGCTTTCTTT.

The rearrangement uses TRBV18 and TRBJ2-7; D is unclear. The CDR3 contains 12 residues. The V gene lost 3 bases and the J gene lost 6 bases, with 9 bases spanning the gap. Germline-derived CDR1 and CDR2 are KGHSH and LQKENI. The CDR3 DNA reads TGTGCCAGCTCACCTCAGTGGGCCGAGCAGTACTTC. Translating gives CASSPQWAEQYF.

This clone was detected only once. The genes are TRBV5-1 and TRBJ1-2; D may be TRBD1 (5 bases). The CDR3 runs to 14 residues. Between the trimmed V and J ends, which lost 0 bases and 5 bases, there was a span of 11 bases. Germline-derived CDR1 and CDR2 are SGHRS and YFSETQ. Here the CDR3 reads CASSLAPTDYGYTF. In DNA form, the CDR3 reads TGCGCCAGCAGCTTGGCCCCGACAGATTATGGCTACACCTTC.

V and J are TRBV14 and TRBJ2-2, with D possibly matching TRBD1 (6 bases). This CDR3 is built from 18 residues. Germline V gene data show CDR1 as SGHDN and CDR2 as FVKESK. Deletions cut 5 bases from V and 1 base from J, with 20 bases between. In nucleotides, the CDR3 is TGTGCCAGCAGCTCTGGAAACAGGGTTTGGGAGAACACCGGGGAGCTGTTTTTT. Translated: CASSSGNRVWENTGELFF.

V and J are TRBV5-1 and TRBJ1-1; D may be TRBD1 (5 bases). Germline CDR1 SGHRS, CDR2 YFSETQ. V was pared by 4 bases and J by 3 bases, with 10 bases between. This CDR3 comprises 13 residues. The CDR3 DNA follows: TGCGCCAGCAGCCAACAAGGGGACACTGAAGCTTTCTTT. As protein: CASSQQGDTEAFF.